This TCR beta chain comes out of a study of CD4 and CD8 cells across lung adenocarcinoma regions. Localized lung adenocarcinoma, a non-small cell lung cancer, affected the donors. TCRdb itself ran the PCR reads through MiXCR, one entry per CDR3 protein. The sample carries around 20,000 distinct CDR3 sequences, about 43% recorded once. Trimming took 1 base from V and 1 from J, leaving 13 bases between them. Looked up from germline, CDR1 is LGHNA and CDR2 is YNFKEQ. This CDR3 region has 16 residues. The sample taken for sequencing was CD4+ T cells from the margin of a lung tumor. The source of this sequence is a male donor with lung adenocarcinoma. The CD4 and CD8 labels of this study may be unreliable. The rearrangement links TRBV4-2 to TRBJ1-1; D gene uncertain. In DNA, the CDR3 is TGTGCCAGCAGCCAAGGTCCCGGGGTTGCGAACACTGAAGCTTTCTTT. Its translation is CASSQGPGVANTEAFF.